The T cell receptor beta chain under discussion was sequenced for a study of cytomegalovirus exposure and HLA in healthy donors. Study findings and constraints: For TCR beta chains, V- and J-gene trimming was later linked to a missense DCLRE1C variant. Association of around 17,000 TCR beta sequences with HLA alleles was found at 0.05 false discovery rate in a later analysis.

At the time of sampling, donors were nominally healthy, though unrecorded immune exposures were likely. Remarks on this clone: Its antigen remains unknown.

The CDR3 contains 15 residues. Germline CDR1 is SGHRS and CDR2 is YFSETQ. The ends lost 0 bases at V and 5 bases at J; junction bases unmatched: 3. Primers for the PCR totalled 60 Vbeta and 13 Jbeta. The method was immunoSEQ multiplex PCR; TCRdb's version includes in-frame clones alone and lacks a portion of them. The sample carries about 180,000 clones, more than 65% recorded once. This receptor was identified in a young man in good health and CMV-seronegative. The sequenced material came from PBMCs. The rearrangement links TRBV5-1 to TRBJ2-2, with 8 bases identical to TRBD2. The CDR3 bases are TGCGCCAGCAGCTTGGCGGGAGGGGAGACCGGGGAGCTGTTTTTT. It is translated as CASSLAGGETGELFF.